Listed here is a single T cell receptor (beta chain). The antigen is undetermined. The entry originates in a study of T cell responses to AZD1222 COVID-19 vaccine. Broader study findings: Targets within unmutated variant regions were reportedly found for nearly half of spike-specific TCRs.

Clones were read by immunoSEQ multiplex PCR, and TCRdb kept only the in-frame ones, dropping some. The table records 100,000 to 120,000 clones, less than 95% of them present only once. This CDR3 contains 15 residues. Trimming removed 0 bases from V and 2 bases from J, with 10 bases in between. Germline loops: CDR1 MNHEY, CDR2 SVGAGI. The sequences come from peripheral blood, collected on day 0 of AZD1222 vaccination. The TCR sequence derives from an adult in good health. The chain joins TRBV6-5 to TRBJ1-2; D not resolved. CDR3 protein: CASSYSSNGNYGYTF. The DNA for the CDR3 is TGTGCCAGCAGTTACTCGAGTAACGGGAACTATGGCTACACCTTC.